This section outlines one TCR beta chain sequence together with its context. This record comes from a study of cytomegalovirus exposure and HLA in healthy donors. The CDR3 totals 15 residues. CDR1 and CDR2 from the germline V gene are MNHNY and SVGAGI (reference sequence). Germline trimming cut 5 bases from V and 4 bases from J; bases unmatched to any gene: 7. PCR primers comprised 60 Vbeta and 13 Jbeta primers. The protocol was immunoSEQ multiplex PCR, while the TCRdb copy is restricted to in-frame clones and leaves out a portion. The sample contains about 110,000 clones, 70% of which appear only once.

The J gene is TRBJ1-5, the V gene TRBV6-6; 8 bases are shared with TRBD1. This sequence was found in a man aged 25-45 years in good health and CMV-seropositive. Sequencing was done on a sample of PBMCs. CDR3 region: CASSHDRGGNQPQHF. The CDR3, as DNA: TGTGCCAGCAGTCACGACAGGGGTGGAAATCAGCCCCAGCATTTT.